This T cell receptor (beta chain) was recorded in a study of blood T cells in healthy people across ages (dated by TCRdb to about 2015). Some background on the complete study: In model experiments, template switching captured roughly one uniquely barcoded TCR beta cDNA molecule for every two T cells. Age-related changes in TCR beta repertoire diversity were measured in the study by deep sequencing normalized with unique cDNA molecular identifiers. The donors were divided into four age groups: young (average approximately 17 years), middle-aged (about 39), aged (about 60) and long-lived (approximately 74). To avoid experimental bias, donors of different ages were spread randomly across the sequencing lanes. Two additional independent replicas of 1 million unique cDNA reads from the same blood draw were analyzed for two donors (one aged 18 to 30 and one aged 80 or older).

The donors were roughly 40 Caucasian individuals from Russia, aged roughly 6 to 100 years, who were systemically healthy. Each donor gave 8 to 10 milliliters of peripheral blood, collected into EDTA-treated Vacutainer tubes. Ficoll-Paque density-gradient centrifugation was used to isolate PBMCs, with at least 6.5 million per sample. Trizol reagent was used to extract total RNA from the PBMCs, yielding at least 6 micrograms per sample. The percentages of naive CD45RAhigh/CD27high T cells were determined by flow cytometry on a PBMC aliquot from every donor. This clonotype turned up a few times. Its antigen is unknown. No base quality information exists; no much larger clone differs at one position. The research as a whole found: Estimates of total diversity based on one million sequenced T cells were regarded as lower bounds and as underestimates. Observed TCR beta diversity per million T cells fell roughly linearly with age, and a significant reduction was already apparent by age approximately 40. Compared with the aged group, the long-lived group had more naive CD4+ T cells, fewer expanded clones and increased TCR diversity, suggesting age selection. The percentage of naive T cells measured by flow cytometry correlated strongly with observed TCR beta diversity. Donor CMV infection status was unknown, potentially confounding age-related changes in expanded clonotypes. Since profiling was done on bulk unsorted PBMCs, naive and antigen-experienced compartments could not be conclusively compared.

Libraries were constructed by 5' RACE. The sequencing machine was an Illumina HiSeq 2500. The second PCR ran for roughly 7 to 12 cycles and used a J-beta primer mix along with a sample-barcoded 5' primer. A unique molecular identifier was introduced onto each TCR beta cDNA molecule by a template-switch 5' adaptor carrying 12 random nucleotides. Each sample yielded at least 3 million CDR3-containing paired-end reads. First-strand cDNA was synthesized from all RNA with the Mint cDNA synthesis kit, primed by a TRBC-specific oligonucleotide. All cDNA was treated with uracil-DNA glycosylase and then went through a first 18-cycle PCR with the universal primers M1SS and BC2_uni_R. Processing in the source paper ran as follows. For normalization, 1 million high-quality reads were randomly selected from each sample, with every read carrying a distinct molecular identifier. Reads with shared molecular identifiers were discarded instead of being binned into consensus sequences. MiTCR, run with a Q25 quality threshold and the strictest error-elimination algorithm, handled CDR3 identification, clonotype clustering and error correction. A nonparametric unseen species model with Euler transformation was used to estimate lower-bound total TCR beta diversity. TCRdb redid the processing of the public reads, applying fastp at Q25 and MiXCR, and retained in-frame beta chains. Entries that share a CDR3 protein sequence are merged under the most common genes and DNA. V and J calls and clone size were set by TCRdb, not the authors. Here the sample has 800,000 to 950,000 distinct CDR3 sequences; 36% occur a single time. 10% to 15% of the sample belongs to the ten largest clones.

Relative to germline, V is 1 base shorter and J is 3 bases shorter, with 8 bases between their ends. Spanning cysteine to phenylalanine, the CDR3 consists of 13 amino acids. Only CDR3 DNA remains: 39 bases, in frame from the first base. The germline V gene (reference sequence) supplies CDR1 DFQATT and CDR2 SNEGSKA. The chain employs TRBV20-1 and TRBJ2-3; the D segment cannot be called with confidence. The sequenced sample was blood. This clonotype was sampled from a man in his late teens or twenties in good health. The encoded CDR3 is CSARVSGTDTQYF. Here is the DNA: TGCAGTGCTAGAGTTTCCGGTACAGATACGCAGTATTTT.